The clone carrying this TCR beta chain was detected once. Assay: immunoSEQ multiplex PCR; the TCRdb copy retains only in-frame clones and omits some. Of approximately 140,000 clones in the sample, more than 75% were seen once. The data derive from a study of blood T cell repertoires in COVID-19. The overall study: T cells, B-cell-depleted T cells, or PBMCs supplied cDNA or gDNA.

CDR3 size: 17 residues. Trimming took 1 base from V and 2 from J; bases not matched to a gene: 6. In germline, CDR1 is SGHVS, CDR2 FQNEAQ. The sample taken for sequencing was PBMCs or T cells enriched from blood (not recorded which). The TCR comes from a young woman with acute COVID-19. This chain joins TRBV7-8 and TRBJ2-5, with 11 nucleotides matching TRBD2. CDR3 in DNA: TGTGCCAGCAGCTTAGTACTAGCGGGAGTCGGGCAAGAGACCCAGTACTTC. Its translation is CASSLVLAGVGQETQYF.